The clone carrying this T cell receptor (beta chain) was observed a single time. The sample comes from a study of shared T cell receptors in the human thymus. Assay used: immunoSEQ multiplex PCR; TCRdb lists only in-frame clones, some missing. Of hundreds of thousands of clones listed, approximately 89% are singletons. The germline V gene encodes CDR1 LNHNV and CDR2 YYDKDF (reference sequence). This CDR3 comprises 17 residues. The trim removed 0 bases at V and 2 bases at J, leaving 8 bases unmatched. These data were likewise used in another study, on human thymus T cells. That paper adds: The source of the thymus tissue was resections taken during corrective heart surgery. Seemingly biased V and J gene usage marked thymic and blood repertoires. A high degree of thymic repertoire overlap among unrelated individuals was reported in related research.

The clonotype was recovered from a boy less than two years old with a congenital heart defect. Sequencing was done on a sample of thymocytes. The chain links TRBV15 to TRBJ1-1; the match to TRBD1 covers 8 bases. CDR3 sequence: CATSRDLAGGCNTEAFF. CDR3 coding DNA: TGTGCCACCAGCAGAGATCTGGCAGGGGGCTGTAACACTGAAGCTTTCTTT.